Detailed here is one TCR beta chain. Other nucleotide sequences in the sample specify the same CDR3. Assay used: immunoSEQ multiplex PCR; TCRdb lists only in-frame clones, some missing. The repertoire holds some 13,000 clones, roughly 30% seen once, with more than 5.5% in the top ten. There were some 200,000 CFSE-labeled responder cells plated together with some 200,000 irradiated, violet-dye-labeled stimulator cells. Following the reaction, CD3+CD4+ and CD3+CD8+ responders that were proliferating and CFSE-low underwent sorting. This sample is part of a study of graft-versus-host responses after intestinal transplantation. This TCR was recovered from a human patient who received an intestinal transplant. Material: alloreactive CD4+ T cells from a mixed lymphocyte reaction culture, obtained before intestinal transplant. Specified subset: CFSE-low proliferating T cells sorted from roughly six-day pre-transplant mixed lymphocyte reaction (GvH or HvG direction).

CDR3 protein: CASSLPGTGGTEAFF. As DNA, the CDR3 is TGTGCCAGCAGCTTACCCGGGACAGGGGGCACTGAAGCTTTCTTT. The chain couples TRBV5-6 to TRBJ1-1, with 11 bases lining up with TRBD1. V shed 2 bases and J 4 bases; nucleotides not matched to a gene: 4. The CDR3 spans 15 residues. CDR1 and CDR2 from the germline V gene are SGHDT and YYEEEE.